This T cell receptor beta chain appears in the sequencing data of a study of blood T cell repertoires in COVID-19. At the level of the study: Sites in the United States, Italy and Spain provided acute and convalescent COVID-19 samples. Sources were T cells, B-cell-depleted T cells, or PBMCs; the material itself was cDNA or gDNA.

Authors' analysis steps: Reference gene primer amplification gave nucleated cell count estimates. Sequencing was performed with immunoSEQ multiplex PCR; in TCRdb, only in-frame clones are kept and a portion is missing. The V and J calls and clone size are taken from that table; D and trimming were inferred from the DNA. The sample yields 88,000 or so clones, 85% to 90% seen once. The ends were cut back, 0 bases at V and 6 bases at J, with 12 bases in the middle. This CDR3 region has 14 residues. The germline gives CDR1 SGDLS, CDR2 YYNGEE. Source material: peripheral blood. The TCR was taken from a man aged 55 to 70 with acute or convalescent COVID-19. The rearrangement uses TRBV9 and TRBJ1-2; weak D call: TRBD1 (5 bases). The CDR3 region has the DNA TGTGCCAGCAGCGTAGCTCCAGGAGGGGATGGCTACACCTTC. Protein: CASSVAPGGDGYTF.